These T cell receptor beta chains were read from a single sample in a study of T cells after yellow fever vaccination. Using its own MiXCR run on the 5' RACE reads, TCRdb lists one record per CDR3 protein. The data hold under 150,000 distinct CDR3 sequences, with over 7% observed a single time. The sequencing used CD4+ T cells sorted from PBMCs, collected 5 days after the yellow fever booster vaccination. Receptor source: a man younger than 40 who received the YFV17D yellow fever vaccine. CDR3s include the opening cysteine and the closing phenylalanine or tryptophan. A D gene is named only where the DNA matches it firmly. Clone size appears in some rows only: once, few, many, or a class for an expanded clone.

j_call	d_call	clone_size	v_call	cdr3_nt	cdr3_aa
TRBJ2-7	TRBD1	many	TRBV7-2	TGTGCCAGCAGCTCGGGACAGCCGGGCCACGAGCAGTACTTC	CASSSGQPGHEQYF
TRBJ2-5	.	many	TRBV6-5	TGTGCCAGCAGTTACTCCCAGGCTCAAGAGACCCAGTACTTC	CASSYSQAQETQYF
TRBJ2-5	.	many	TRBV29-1	TGCAGCGGGAAGGACGGGCGGGAGACCCAGTACTTC	CSGKDGRETQYF
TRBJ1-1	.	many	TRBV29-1	TGCAGCGCTGGTGGGGGGGGAGCTTTCTTT	CSAGGGGAFF
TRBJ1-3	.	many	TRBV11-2	TGTGCCAGCAGCCCGCAACAGGGCTTAGGAAACACCATATATTTT	CASSPQQGLGNTIYF
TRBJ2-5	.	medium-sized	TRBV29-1	TGCAGCGGGGCGTACCAAGAGACCCAGTACTTC	CSGAYQETQYF
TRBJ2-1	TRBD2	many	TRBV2	TGTGCCAGCAGTTCCTCAGAATTTTGGACTAGCGGGAGTCGGAATGAGCAGTTCTTC	CASSSSEFWTSGSRNEQFF
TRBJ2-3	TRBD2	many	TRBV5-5	TGTGCCAGCAGCGTGACTAGCGGGAACGCAGATACGCAGTATTTT	CASSVTSGNADTQYF
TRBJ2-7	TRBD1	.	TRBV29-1	TGCAGCGTCAGGCGACAGGGGGGCTACGAGCAGTACTTC	CSVRRQGGYEQYF
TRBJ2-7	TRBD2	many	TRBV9	TGTGCCAGCAGCGTACGGGATAGCGGGGCCTACGAGCAGTACTTC	CASSVRDSGAYEQYF
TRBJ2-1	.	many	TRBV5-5	TGTGCCAGCAGCTTCGTTTCATCGCCCTACAATGAGCAGTTCTTC	CASSFVSSPYNEQFF
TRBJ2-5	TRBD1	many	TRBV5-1	TGCGCCAGCAGCAGTGGACAGGGTCATCTCCAAGAGACCCAGTACTTC	CASSSGQGHLQETQYF
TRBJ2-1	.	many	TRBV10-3	TGTGCCATCAGGGACGGATCCAGCTCCTACAATGAGCAGTTCTTC	CAIRDGSSSYNEQFF
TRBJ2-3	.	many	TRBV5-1	TGCGCCAGCAGCTTGGAGAGGACATACACAGATACGCAGTATTTT	CASSLERTYTDTQYF
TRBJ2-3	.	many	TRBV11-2	TGTGCCAGCAGCCCATACAGGGCCGAGGATACGCAGTATTTT	CASSPYRAEDTQYF
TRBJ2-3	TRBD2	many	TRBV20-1	TGCAGTGCTAGCGGGGGGAGCACAGATACGCAGTATTTT	CSASGGSTDTQYF
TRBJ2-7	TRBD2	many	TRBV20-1	TGCAGTGCTAGAGATCGGGGGACTAGCGGGAGGCCCTACACCTACGAGCAGTACTTC	CSARDRGTSGRPYTYEQYF
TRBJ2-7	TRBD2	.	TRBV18	TGTGCCAGCTCACAGGGGGCGGGAGGGCCCTACGAGCAGTACTTC	CASSQGAGGPYEQYF
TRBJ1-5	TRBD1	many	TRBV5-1	TGCGCCAGCAGCTTGGAGGGGGCCTCACGACAGCCCCAGCATTTT	CASSLEGASRQPQHF